Listed below are T cell receptor beta chains from one sample, sequenced in a study of T cells in Graves' hyperthyroidism and ophthalmopathy. Each CDR3 protein gets one entry after TCRdb re-called the multiplex PCR reads with MiXCR. The sample yields fewer than 550,000 distinct CDR3 sequences, roughly a quarter seen once. Material: blood. The origin of the receptors is a woman aged 25-40 years with Graves' ophthalmopathy. Each CDR3 is given with its conserved first and last residue. The order of the fields is clone size, D gene, V gene, J gene, CDR3 length, CDR3 protein, CDR3 DNA. The D gene is left open where the match is weak. The listing skips clone size in some rows; elsewhere it reads once, few, many or a size class.

>many|-|TRBV2|TRBJ2-3|13
CASNKGLTDTQYF
TGTGCCAGCAACAAGGGGCTTACAGATACGCAGTATTTT
>-|-|TRBV30|TRBJ2-7|13
CAWSGGQGYEQYF
TGTGCCTGGAGTGGGGGGCAGGGCTACGAGCAGTACTTC
>many|TRBD2|TRBV20-1|TRBJ2-5|15
CSASPRTSLGETQYF
TGCAGTGCTAGTCCTAGGACTAGCCTGGGAGAGACCCAGTACTTC
>-|-|TRBV6-5|TRBJ2-4|16
CASSYSYRLAKNIQYF
TGTGCCAGCAGTTACTCGTACAGATTAGCCAAAAACATTCAGTACTTC
>many|-|TRBV5-1|TRBJ1-1|13
CASSLDHNTEAFF
TGCGCCAGCAGCTTGGATCACAACACTGAAGCTTTCTTT
>few|-|TRBV18|TRBJ1-5|14
CASSPNIDNQPQHF
TGTGCCAGCTCACCAAACATCGACAATCAGCCCCAGCATTTT
>-|-|TRBV15|TRBJ1-2|18
CATSRESAGGPTNYGYTF
TGTGCCACCAGCAGAGAAAGCGCCGGAGGGCCGACTAACTATGGCTACACCTTC
>few|TRBD1|TRBV19|TRBJ1-5|14
CASSIARGNQPQHF
TGTGCCAGTAGTATTGCCAGGGGGAATCAGCCCCAGCATTTT
>many|TRBD1|TRBV12-3/TRBV12-4|TRBJ1-1|17
CASSLDRTGVENTEAFF
TGTGCCAGCAGTTTAGACCGAACAGGGGTAGAGAACACTGAAGCTTTCTTT
>many|TRBD1|TRBV29-1|TRBJ1-5|13
CSVGGTANQPQHF
TGCAGCGTTGGCGGGACAGCTAATCAGCCCCAGCATTTT
>many|-|TRBV10-3|TRBJ1-2|12
CAISEFVGGYTF
TGTGCCATCAGTGAGTTTGTGGGCGGCTACACCTTC
>many|TRBD2|TRBV7-2|TRBJ2-7|13
CATRGGASYEQYF
TGTGCCACTCGCGGGGGGGCTTCCTACGAGCAGTACTTC
>many|TRBD2|TRBV11-2|TRBJ2-7|16
CASSQGGGYVTYEQYF
TGTGCCAGCAGCCAGGGCGGGGGGTATGTCACCTACGAGCAGTACTTC
>many|TRBD1|TRBV13|TRBJ1-1|13
CASSRDRESEAFF
TGTGCCAGCAGCAGGGACAGGGAGAGTGAAGCTTTCTTT
>many|-|TRBV6-5|TRBJ1-1|13
CASSYSPRLEAFF
TGTGCCAGCAGTTACTCGCCCCGGTTAGAAGCTTTCTTT
>many|TRBD1|TRBV20-1|TRBJ2-2|16
CSARDNRDRAGGELFF
TGCAGTGCTAGAGACAATCGAGACAGGGCGGGCGGGGAGCTGTTTTTT
>many|-|TRBV5-1|TRBJ2-7|14
CASSPGLPLYEQYF
TGCGCCAGCAGCCCAGGGCTGCCTCTCTACGAGCAGTACTTC
>-|TRBD2|TRBV19|TRBJ2-7|15
CASSSPSGRPYEQYF
TGTGCCAGTAGTTCGCCTAGCGGGAGACCCTACGAGCAGTACTTC
>few|-|TRBV6-1|TRBJ1-2|15
CASSELRGAGYGYTF
TGTGCCAGCAGCGAACTCCGGGGGGCCGGCTATGGCTACACCTTC
>-|-|TRBV12-3/TRBV12-4|TRBJ2-5|13
CASSEHRRGDQYF
TGTGCCAGCAGCGAGCATAGGAGGGGCGACCAGTACTTC
>-|-|TRBV6-1|TRBJ1-1|13
CASRTDMNTEAWF
TGTGCCAGCCGGACAGATATGAACACTGAAGCTTGGTTT
>many|-|TRBV27|TRBJ2-5|15
CASSTLQGSTETQYF
TGTGCCAGCAGTACATTACAGGGATCCACAGAGACCCAGTACTTC
>-|-|TRBV4-1|TRBJ2-7|17
CASSQESAGTASYEQYF
TGCGCCAGCAGCCAAGAGAGCGCCGGGACGGCCTCCTACGAGCAGTACTTC
>many|TRBD1|TRBV15|TRBJ1-5|14
CATSPGTGNQPQHF
TGTGCCACCAGCCCCGGGACAGGCAATCAGCCCCAGCATTTT
>few|-|TRBV12-3/TRBV12-4|TRBJ2-7|15
CASANGGLVSYEQYF
TGTGCCAGCGCTAATGGCGGGCTCGTTTCCTACGAGCAGTACTTC
>many|TRBD1|TRBV12-3/TRBV12-4|TRBJ1-5|13
CASTTGGGQPQHF
TGTGCCAGCACTACAGGGGGAGGGCAGCCCCAGCATTTT
>-|-|TRBV5-1|TRBJ1-1|14
CASSAKTPNTEAFF
TGCGCCAGCAGCGCGAAGACACCGAACACTGAAGCTTTCTTT
>few|TRBD1|TRBV6-5|TRBJ1-2|14
CASSYRGTGYGYTF
TGTGCCAGCAGTTACAGAGGGACAGGCTATGGCTACACCTTC
>many|-|TRBV12-3/TRBV12-4|TRBJ2-1|14
CASSLPLRYNEQFF
TGTGCCAGCAGTTTACCCCTCAGGTACAATGAGCAGTTCTTC
>few|-|TRBV4-1|TRBJ1-2|15
CASSQDGRGWYGYTF
TGCGCCAGCAGCCAAGACGGCAGGGGTTGGTATGGCTACACCTTC
>many|-|TRBV5-1|TRBJ2-5|13
CASSFDQQETQYF
TGCGCCAGCAGCTTTGACCAACAAGAGACCCAGTACTTC
>many|-|TRBV15|TRBJ1-2|14
CATSRSGTGFGYTF
TGTGCCACCAGCAGATCCGGGACCGGATTTGGCTACACCTTC
>-|-|TRBV20-1|TRBJ2-5|11
CSARSQETQYF
TGCAGTGCTAGGTCCCAAGAGACCCAGTACTTC
>many|TRBD1|TRBV6-5|TRBJ2-5|17
CASSYTGGGGPRETQYF
TGTGCCAGCAGTTACACAGGGGGCGGTGGACCAAGAGAGACCCAGTACTTC
>-|-|TRBV2|TRBJ2-7|15
CASSATGTPQYEQYF
TGTGCCAGCAGCGCTACCGGGACTCCCCAGTACGAGCAGTACTTC
>-|-|TRBV28|TRBJ1-5|16
CASSWLRGFSNQPQHF
TGTGCCAGCAGTTGGTTGCGGGGCTTTAGCAATCAGCCCCAGCATTTT
>many|TRBD1|TRBV19|TRBJ1-5|15
CASSPAPDRVQPQHF
TGTGCCAGTAGCCCCGCCCCGGACAGGGTTCAGCCCCAGCATTTT
>few|-|TRBV30|TRBJ1-6|13
CAWSDGLNSPLHF
TGTGCCTGGAGTGACGGACTTAATTCACCCCTCCACTTT
>few|-|TRBV7-9|TRBJ1-1|14
CASDSYFMNTEAFF
TGTGCCAGCGACAGTTACTTTATGAACACTGAAGCTTTCTTT
>many|-|TRBV7-2|TRBJ2-5|14
CASSLGGDLETQYF
TGTGCCAGCAGCTTAGGGGGGGACCTTGAGACCCAGTACTTC
>-|TRBD2|TRBV28|TRBJ2-3|18
CASSPWTSGSFSPDTQYF
TGTGCCAGCAGCCCTTGGACTAGCGGGAGTTTCTCCCCAGATACGCAGTATTTT
>many|TRBD2|TRBV13|TRBJ2-2|16
CASSQIAGGLTGELFF
TGTGCCAGCAGCCAAATAGCGGGGGGGCTCACCGGGGAGCTGTTTTTT
>many|-|TRBV12-3/TRBV12-4|TRBJ1-5|16
CASSLGGGRFGQPQHF
TGTGCCAGCAGTTTAGGAGGGGGGCGCTTCGGTCAGCCCCAGCATTTT
>many|-|TRBV6-5|TRBJ1-6|13
CASKRDINSPLHF
TGTGCCAGCAAACGAGATATTAATTCACCCCTCCACTTT
>many|-|TRBV7-2|TRBJ2-2|14
CASSPGTRTGELFF
TGTGCCAGCAGCCCCGGGACACGCACCGGGGAGCTGTTTTTT
>-|-|TRBV6-1|TRBJ1-1|13
CASSRGVRTEAFF
TGTGCCAGCAGTAGAGGGGTGAGGACTGAAGCTTTCTTT
>few|TRBD2|TRBV12-3/TRBV12-4|TRBJ2-7|16
CASSPTSGGEGVEQYF
TGTGCCAGCAGCCCTACTAGCGGGGGAGAAGGGGTCGAGCAGTACTTC
>-|-|TRBV18|TRBJ1-2|13
CASSPPGGLGYTF
TGTGCCAGCTCACCACCGGGAGGGCTTGGCTACACCTTC
>many|TRBD1|TRBV2|TRBJ1-2|14
CASSYTGTGYGYTF
TGTGCCAGCAGTTATACCGGGACAGGCTATGGCTACACCTTC
>many|-|TRBV7-9|TRBJ1-5|13
CASSPDTLKPQHF
TGTGCCAGCAGCCCAGACACACTTAAGCCCCAGCATTTT
>-|-|TRBV6-2/TRBV6-3|TRBJ1-5|11
CASGPAQPQHF
TGTGCCAGCGGGCCTGCTCAGCCCCAGCATTTT
>many|TRBD1|TRBV6-5|TRBJ1-2|13
CASITGTDYGYTF
TGTGCCAGCATTACCGGGACAGACTATGGCTACACCTTC
>-|TRBD1|TRBV15|TRBJ1-5|15
CATSPRQGENQPQHF
TGTGCCACCAGCCCGCGACAGGGCGAAAATCAGCCCCAGCATTTT
>many|-|TRBV24-1|TRBJ1-2|13
CATSDGSNYGYTF
TGTGCCACCAGTGATGGGAGTAACTATGGCTACACCTTC
>many|-|TRBV18|TRBJ1-2|16
CASSQSGTPISYGYTF
TGTGCCAGCTCACAATCCGGGACCCCTATCTCCTATGGCTACACCTTC
>many|TRBD2|TRBV9|TRBJ2-5|15
CASSVSGGAVETQYF
TGTGCCAGCAGCGTAAGCGGGGGGGCCGTAGAGACCCAGTACTTC
>few|TRBD2|TRBV20-1|TRBJ2-3|18
CSAATSGGARTLPDTQYF
TGCAGTGCTGCTACTAGCGGGGGGGCCCGGACCCTCCCAGATACGCAGTATTTT
>many|-|TRBV7-8|TRBJ2-2|15
CASSSGVTNTGELFF
TGTGCCAGCAGCTCCGGGGTAACGAACACCGGGGAGCTGTTTTTT